The 21 T cell receptor beta chains below all came from one sample that was sequenced in a study of blood T cell repertoires in COVID-19. The method was immunoSEQ multiplex PCR; TCRdb's version includes in-frame clones alone and lacks a portion of them. The sample yields over 250,000 clones, 85% seen once. Source material: peripheral blood. The receptors shown here come from a human donor in a cohort sampled during active COVID-19.

The genes are TRBV7-3 and TRBJ2-3, with 9 bases that match TRBD2. The CDR3 spans 16 residues. In germline, CDR1 is SGHTA, CDR2 FQGTGA. V shed 6 bases, J shed 4 bases, and the junction held 11 bases outside the gene matches. In DNA form, the CDR3 reads TGTGCCAGCAGTCCCTCGGGCGGGAGGGGCCCAGATACGCAGTATTTT. It encodes CASSPSGGRGPDTQYF.

The V and J genes are TRBV28 and TRBJ1-2; D possibly corresponds to TRBD1 (6 bases). V lost 2 bases, J lost 4 bases, and 17 bases lay in between. The CDR3 has 16 amino acids. CDR1 and CDR2 from the germline V gene are MDHEN and SYDVKM. Here the CDR3 reads CASSLAQTLQGYGYTF. Written as DNA, the CDR3 is TGTGCCAGCAGTTTAGCCCAGACGCTACAGGGCTATGGCTACACCTTC.

The genes are TRBV29-1 and TRBJ2-7; 10 bases map to TRBD1. The CDR3 contains 13 residues. Unmatched junction bases numbered 5, after V lost 6 bases and J lost 3 bases. Germline CDR1 reads SQVTM; CDR2 reads ANQGSEA. DNA for the CDR3: TGCAGCGTGGGACAGGGGCCTCTCTACGAGCAGTACTTC. Translating it yields CSVGQGPLYEQYF.

The genes are TRBV27 and TRBJ1-1; 10 bases agree with TRBD1. The CDR3 spans 15 residues. Trimming removed 7 bases from V and 3 bases from J; junction bases left unmatched: 8. Germline values: CDR1 MNHEY, CDR2 SMNVEV (reference sequence). CDR3 sequence reads: CASNSAGTGDTEAFF. CDR3 coding DNA: TGTGCCAGCAATTCCGCCGGGACAGGGGACACTGAAGCTTTCTTT.

The chain couples TRBV11-2 to TRBJ2-3; D may be TRBD1 (5 bases). The CDR3 loop spans 14 amino acids. Germline loops: CDR1 SGHAT, CDR2 FQNNGV. V dropped 3 bases and J dropped 0 bases, with 7 bases sitting between them. CDR3 protein: CASSFDRSTDTQYF. The CDR3 region has the DNA TGTGCCAGCAGCTTCGACAGAAGCACAGATACGCAGTATTTT.

The chain is built from TRBV18 and TRBJ2-4; 7 positions match TRBD2. V was pared by 2 bases and J by 8 bases, with 15 bases of the junction left unmatched. CDR3 length: 17 residues. The germline gives CDR1 KGHSH, CDR2 LQKENI. CDR3 nucleotides: TGTGCCAGCTCACCAAGGAGGTTGGGGGGGTGGATGCACATTCAGTACTTC. The encoded protein is CASSPRRLGGWMHIQYF.

This clone has a single count. The J gene is TRBJ1-4, the V gene TRBV27; the match to TRBD1 covers 9 bases. With V trimmed by 6 bases and J by 6 bases, 2 bases remained unmatched. CDR3 length: 13 residues. Germline-derived CDR1 and CDR2 are MNHEY and SMNVEV (reference sequence). Here the CDR3 reads CASRRQGDEKLFF. Written as DNA, the CDR3 is TGTGCCAGCAGACGACAGGGGGATGAAAAACTGTTTTTT.

With regard to this clone: In the same sample, other DNA sequences code for this CDR3. The chain couples TRBV5-1 to TRBJ2-3, with D tentatively TRBD2 (6 bases). The CDR3 is made up of 16 amino acids. V lost 0 bases and J 0 bases, leaving 11 bases between the germline ends. In germline, CDR1 is SGHRS, CDR2 YFSETQ. Written as DNA, the CDR3 is TGCGCCAGCAGCTTGGTTAGCGGCGCTAGCACAGATACGCAGTATTTT. Protein product: CASSLVSGASTDTQYF.

This clone turned up a few times. This chain joins TRBV19 and TRBJ1-5; 8 bases match TRBD1. There are 16 residues in the CDR3. Germline CDR1 LNHDA, CDR2 SQIVND (reference sequence). V was pared by 3 bases and J by 4 bases, with 8 bases of the junction left unmatched. The CDR3 loop reads CASSISGRGRNQPQHF. In DNA, the CDR3 is TGTGCCAGTAGTATCTCGGGCAGGGGGCGGAATCAGCCCCAGCATTTT.

The CDR3 DNA reads as TGTGCCAGCAGCTCCAGGGGGACCGGGGAGCTGTTTTTT. Protein sequence: CASSSRGTGELFF. V and J are TRBV5-6 and TRBJ2-2, with 7 bases that match TRBD1. The CDR3 totals 13 residues. After removal of 3 bases from V and 5 bases from J, the junction contained 1 base not matched to a gene. Germline loops: CDR1 SGHDT, CDR2 YYEEEE.

The chain couples TRBV15 to TRBJ1-2; D unresolved. V dropped 0 bases and J dropped 1 base, with 9 bases sitting between them. Germline V gene data show CDR1 as LNHNV and CDR2 as YYDKDF (reference sequence). This CDR3 has 15 residues. CDR3: CATSRDREGNYGYTF. The CDR3, as DNA: TGTGCCACCAGCAGAGATCGCGAGGGTAACTATGGCTACACCTTC.

The chain couples TRBV27 to TRBJ2-7, with 8 positions matching TRBD2. After removal of 4 bases from V and 3 bases from J, the junction contained 5 bases not matched to a gene. The CDR3 is made up of 14 amino acids. Germline V lookup: CDR1 MNHEY, CDR2 SMNVEV (reference sequence). The CDR3 DNA reads as TGTGCCAGCAGTTGGGGAGCGGGAGTCTACGAGCAGTACTTC. Translation gives CASSWGAGVYEQYF.

The sample holds a few counts of this clone. The gene calls are TRBV11-2 and TRBJ2-1; TRBD2 matches at 11 bases. The CDR3 is 16 residues long. Germline values: CDR1 SGHAT, CDR2 FQNNGV. V lost 5 bases, J lost 5 bases, and 8 bases stayed unmatched. CDR3 sequence: CASSPGTSGGNNEQFF. CDR3 bases: TGTGCCAGCAGCCCTGGGACTAGCGGAGGCAACAATGAGCAGTTCTTC.

This chain links TRBV3-1 (or the pseudogene TRBV3-2) with TRBJ2-3; 7 positions agree with TRBD1. Germline trimming cut 4 bases from V and 2 bases from J; bases unmatched to any gene: 6. The CDR3 spans 15 residues. Germline CDR1 and CDR2: LGHDT and YNNKEL (reference sequence). DNA of the CDR3: TGTGCCAGCAGCCCCACCGGGACAGACACAGATACGCAGTATTTT. Residues: CASSPTGTDTDTQYF.

V is TRBV3-1 (or the pseudogene TRBV3-2) and J is TRBJ1-1; no definite D call. The ends were cut back, 4 bases at V and 2 bases at J, with 11 bases in the middle. This CDR3 has 14 amino acids. Looked up from germline, CDR1 is LGHDT and CDR2 is YNNKEL (reference sequence). CDR3 residues: CASSLLVSNTEAFF. CDR3 nucleotide sequence: TGTGCCAGCAGCCTCCTAGTCAGTAACACTGAAGCTTTCTTT.

The chain carries TRBV24-1 and TRBJ2-5; TRBD1 matches at 10 bases. CDR1 and CDR2 from the germline V gene are KGHDR and SFDVKD. With V trimmed by 3 bases and J by 3 bases, 3 bases remained unmatched. This CDR3 has 15 residues. In nucleotides, the CDR3 is TGTGCCACCAGTGATCCCGGGACAGGGGAAGAGACCCAGTACTTC. The encoded protein is CATSDPGTGEETQYF.

This clone appeared once. The chain carries TRBV9 and TRBJ2-7; the match to TRBD2 covers 7 bases. V gave up 0 bases and J gave up 6 bases; unmatched junction bases: 12. CDR1 SGDLS and CDR2 YYNGEE come from the germline V gene. This CDR3 comprises 16 residues. CDR3 bases: TGTGCCAGCAGCGTAGAGGAGCGGGGCCCTTTAGGCGAGCAGTACTTC. Translated, it gives CASSVEERGPLGEQYF.

This clone was observed a few times. V gene TRBV27 combines with J gene TRBJ1-4; 9 bases agree with TRBD1. V was clipped by 8 bases and J by 7 bases; unmatched bases: 5. The germline V gene has CDR1 MNHEY and CDR2 SMNVEV (reference sequence). The CDR3 sequence is 13 residues long. The CDR3, as DNA: TGTGCCAGCGGGGACAGGGCAGGTGAAAAACTGTTTTTT. Protein sequence: CASGDRAGEKLFF.

This clone was picked up one time. The V gene is TRBV2, the J gene TRBJ2-3; TRBD2 agrees at 9 bases. This CDR3 has 17 residues. In germline, CDR1 is SNHLY, CDR2 FYNNEI. The V segment lost 3 bases and the J segment 0 bases; nucleotides outside the gene matches: 7. CDR3 sequence reads: CASSESGRTSSTDTQYF. CDR3 coding DNA: TGTGCCAGCAGTGAGAGCGGGAGGACGTCTAGCACAGATACGCAGTATTTT.

The CDR3 bases are TGTGCCAGCAGCTTAAAGGGAGGGTCCTCTGGGGCCAACGTCCTGACTTTC. Residues: CASSLKGGSSGANVLTF. The rearrangement joins TRBV11-2 to TRBJ2-6; 7 positions match TRBD2. The CDR3 is 17 amino acids. Germline V gene lookup returns CDR1 SGHAT and CDR2 FQNNGV. The V gene end was trimmed by 2 bases and the J gene end by 0 bases; junction bases not matched to a gene: 4.

V is TRBV9 and J is TRBJ2-1; TRBD2 agrees at 11 bases. J gave up 4 bases and V 4 bases, and 7 bases lay outside the gene matches. CDR1 and CDR2 (germline): SGDLS, YYNGEE. This CDR3 comprises 16 residues. CDR3 region: CASSPPSSGRYNEQFF. For the CDR3, the DNA is TGTGCCAGCAGCCCCCCCTCTAGCGGGAGGTACAATGAGCAGTTCTTC.